What follows are 28 T cell receptor beta chains derived from one specimen sequenced in a study of blood T cell repertoires in COVID-19. Method: immunoSEQ multiplex PCR; TCRdb's copy keeps in-frame clones and lacks some. The data show about 260,000 clones, around 89% seen once. Sample: PBMCs or T cells enriched from blood (not recorded which). The receptor set was obtained from a woman between 45 and 60 years old who had recovered from COVID-19.

The chain's CDR3 is CASSSSVREPGNTIYF. Here the CDR3 DNA reads TGTGCCAGCAGTTCGAGTGTAAGGGAGCCTGGAAACACCATATATTTT. The chain joins TRBV6-5 to TRBJ1-3; D unclear. The germline gives CDR1 MNHEY, CDR2 SVGAGI. V gave up 4 bases and J gave up 2 bases, with 15 bases separating them. This CDR3 has 16 residues.

On this clone itself: The same CDR3 arises from other DNA sequences in this sample as well. The rearrangement uses TRBV6-2 or TRBV6-3 and TRBJ2-7, with a tentative D call TRBD1 (5 bases). From germline, CDR1 is MNHEY and CDR2 SVGEGT. V lost 0 bases to trimming and J lost 2 bases, with 8 bases between them. The CDR3 consists of 14 residues. Written as DNA, the CDR3 is TGTGCCAGCAGTTACTCTCCAGGGCCCTACGAGCAGTACTTC. Protein: CASSYSPGPYEQYF.

The chain links TRBV24-1 to TRBJ2-3; D is possibly TRBD2 (6 bases). The CDR3 contains 16 residues. Germline V gene lookup returns CDR1 KGHDR and CDR2 SFDVKD. V was clipped by 1 base and J by 0 bases, with 10 bases between them. In DNA form, the CDR3 reads TGTGCCACCAGTGATTTAGGGCGGGATAGCACAGATACGCAGTATTTT. This sequence encodes CATSDLGRDSTDTQYF.

Points on this clone: The junction shows a germline mismatch at one end, possibly a read error. This same CDR3 is encoded by further DNA sequences in the sample. The chain employs TRBV12-3 or TRBV12-4 and TRBJ1-1, with D hard to call. The CDR3 extends over 11 amino acids. The CDR3 nucleotides are TGTGCCAGTAGTTTAATGAGTGAAGCTTTCTTT. Amino acids: CASSLMSEAFF.

The CDR3 protein is CASSYSGARGNTIYF. The CDR3 nucleotides are TGTGCCAGCAGTTATTCAGGGGCACGTGGAAACACCATATATTTT. The rearrangement joins TRBV6-2 or TRBV6-3 to TRBJ1-3; D is possibly TRBD1 (6 bases). Trimming cost V 3 bases and J 3 bases, with 12 bases left between them. This CDR3 comprises 15 residues. Per germline, CDR1 MNHEY and CDR2 SVGEGT.

The V call is TRBV7-9, the J call TRBJ2-7; the match to TRBD2 covers 11 bases. The V gene end was trimmed by 5 bases and the J gene end by 5 bases; junction bases not matched to a gene: 8. This CDR3 contains 15 residues. Germline values: CDR1 SEHNR, CDR2 FQNEAQ (reference sequence). The DNA of the CDR3 is TGTGCCAGCAGCCTGACTAGCGGGACAACAGACGAGCAGTACTTC. Its translation: CASSLTSGTTDEQYF.

The chain combines TRBV28 with TRBJ2-7, with 7 bases identical to TRBD1. Germline-derived CDR1 and CDR2 are MDHEN and SYDVKM. The V segment lost 3 bases and the J segment 1 base; nucleotides outside the gene matches: 6. The CDR3 is 15 amino acids. The CDR3: CASSFRDSRSYEQYF. The CDR3 nucleotides are TGTGCCAGCAGTTTCCGGGACAGCAGGTCCTACGAGCAGTACTTC. Drawing the rest from reference TRBV28 and TRBJ2-7, the complete variable domain is DVKVTQSSRYLVKRTGEKVFLECVQDMDHENMFWYRQDPGLGLRLIYFSYDVKMKEKGDIPEGYSVSREKKERFSLILESASTNQTSMYLCASSFRDSRSYEQYFGPGTRLTVT.

The chain recombines TRBV24-1 with TRBJ2-7, with 8 bases lining up with TRBD2. Germline V gene lookup returns CDR1 KGHDR and CDR2 SFDVKD. The CDR3 covers 15 residues. The junction had 4 bases not matched to a gene; V was cut back by 4 bases and J by 0 bases. DNA for the CDR3: TGTGCCACCAGTGACAGCGGGAGAAGCTCCTACGAGCAGTACTTC. As protein: CATSDSGRSSYEQYF.

This chain joins TRBV9 and TRBJ1-4; D may be TRBD1 (5 bases). The CDR3 covers 15 residues. The V end was cut by 4 bases, the J end by 2 bases, with 12 bases between. Germline CDR1 is SGDLS and CDR2 is YYNGEE. The CDR3, as DNA: TGTGCCAGCAGCACCCGGGGGGGGACTAATGAAAAACTGTTTTTT. Translation gives CASSTRGGTNEKLFF.

The chain carries TRBV5-1 and TRBJ2-1; D ambiguous. V dropped 0 bases and J dropped 5 bases, with 9 bases sitting between them. The germline gives CDR1 SGHRS, CDR2 YFSETQ. This CDR3 has 14 amino acids. CDR3 sequence: CASSLVVGNNEQFF. The DNA of the CDR3 is TGCGCCAGCAGCTTGGTTGTCGGTAACAATGAGCAGTTCTTC. The entire variable domain, with the rest obtained from reference TRBV5-1 and TRBJ2-1, is as follows: KAGVTQTPRYLIKTRGQQVTLSCSPISGHRSVSWYQQTPGQGLQFLFEYFSETQRNKGNFPGRFSGRQFSNSRSEMNVSTLELGDSALYLCASSLVVGNNEQFFGPGTRLTVL.

This CDR3 reads CATSGRNRGGYTF. CDR3 nucleotides: TGTGCCACCAGTGGCCGAAACAGGGGTGGCTACACCTTC. V gene TRBV24-1 combines with J gene TRBJ1-2, with 7 bases matching TRBD1. The V gene's germline CDR1 is KGHDR and CDR2 SFDVKD. The CDR3 runs 13 residues. The trim removed 5 bases at V and 7 bases at J, leaving 6 bases unmatched.

V is TRBV11-3 and J is TRBJ2-7; D remains unclear. The CDR3 is 13 amino acids. Trimming stripped 1 base from V and 3 bases from J, with 7 bases between. Germline assignment: CDR1 SGHNT and CDR2 YENEEA. This chain's CDR3 is CASSLAPGYEQYF. The CDR3 DNA is TGTGCCAGCAGCTTAGCCCCCGGCTACGAGCAGTACTTC.

The V and J genes are TRBV6-5 and TRBJ1-3, with D tentatively TRBD1 (5 bases). The V end was cut by 2 bases, the J end by 0 bases, with 5 bases between. Germline assignment: CDR1 MNHEY and CDR2 SVGAGI. The CDR3 has 14 amino acids. CDR3 coding DNA: TGTGCCAGCAGTTACGACAGCTCTGGAAACACCATATATTTT. Translation: CASSYDSSGNTIYF.

Only one count was recorded for this clone. This sample also contains other DNA sequences that code for the same CDR3. The chain combines TRBV7-2 with TRBJ1-2; D is uncertain. Trimming cost V 0 bases and J 8 bases, with 4 bases left between them. Germline assignment: CDR1 SGHTA and CDR2 FQGNSA. This CDR3 spans 11 amino acids. Here the CDR3 reads CASSLATGYTF. The CDR3 nucleotides read TGTGCCAGCAGCTTAGCTACAGGCTACACCTTC.

The V call is TRBV24-1, the J call TRBJ1-2; perhaps TRBD1 as D (6 bases). Looked up from germline, CDR1 is KGHDR and CDR2 is SFDVKD. This CDR3 is 14 amino acids long. V was trimmed by 4 bases and J by 4 bases, leaving 12 bases between them. DNA for the CDR3: TGTGCCACCAGTGAGGTGGGACAAAGCTATGGCTACACCTTC. Its translation: CATSEVGQSYGYTF.

This clone was counted a few times. The chain couples TRBV10-3 to TRBJ1-1; tentative D call: TRBD1 (5 bases). CDR3 size: 13 residues. Germline V lookup: CDR1 ENHRY, CDR2 SYGVKD. V was trimmed by 8 bases and J by 3 bases, leaving 13 bases between them. The CDR3 region has the DNA TGTGCCATCCGAAGCGGGGGGTACACTGAAGCTTTCTTT. This gives the protein CAIRSGGYTEAFF.

This clone was seen just once. At one end, the junction sequence differs from germline, possibly due to a read error. The chain carries TRBV7-7 and TRBJ2-5; 8 bases line up with TRBD1. The CDR3 length is 14 residues. CDR1 SSHAT and CDR2 FNYEAQ come from the germline V gene (reference sequence). The CDR3: CASSSSGGSETQYF. DNA of the CDR3: TGTGCTAGCAGCTCCTCAGGGGGCTCGGAGACCCAGTACTTC.

This clone came up once. This sequence joins TRBV27 and TRBJ1-1; 9 bases are shared with TRBD1. V was pared by 6 bases and J by 4 bases, with 6 bases of the junction left unmatched. This CDR3 contains 14 residues. CDR1 MNHEY and CDR2 SMNVEV come from the germline V gene (reference sequence). CDR3 coding DNA: TGTGCCAGCAGGCGAACAGGGGGCGGCACTGAAGCTTTCTTT. Encoded protein: CASRRTGGGTEAFF.

The gene calls are TRBV18 and TRBJ2-1; D unresolved. This CDR3 contains 17 residues. CDR1 and CDR2 (germline): KGHSH, LQKENI. V gave up 4 bases and J gave up 2 bases, with 18 bases separating them. Written as DNA, the CDR3 is TGTGCCAGCTCACTTACCGGTTACCAGGCAACCTACAATGAGCAGTTCTTC. Translating gives CASSLTGYQATYNEQFF.

The V gene is TRBV7-2, the J gene TRBJ2-3, with 8 bases lining up with TRBD2. There are 15 residues in the CDR3. CDR1 is SGHTA, CDR2 FQGNSA, per germline. With V trimmed by 1 base and J by 3 bases, 3 bases remained unmatched. DNA for the CDR3: TGTGCCAGCAGCTTAGACGGGAGGGAGACAGATACGCAGTATTTT. Translating gives CASSLDGRETDTQYF.

The J gene is TRBJ2-7, the V gene TRBV7-9; the D gene is possibly TRBD2 (6 bases). Germline loops: CDR1 SEHNR, CDR2 FQNEAQ (reference sequence). V lost 7 bases and J 1 base, leaving 20 bases between the germline ends. The CDR3 is 16 residues long. The CDR3 region has the DNA TGTGCCAGCAAAGCCGCTGGGGCGGGGCCTTCCTACGAGCAGTACTTC. This sequence encodes CASKAAGAGPSYEQYF.

This chain joins TRBV4-2 and TRBJ2-7; 7 bases align to TRBD2. The CDR3 covers 15 residues. CDR1 is LGHNA, CDR2 YNFKEQ, per germline. The J segment lost 0 bases and the V segment lost 2 bases, leaving 4 bases of the junction unmatched. In DNA, the CDR3 is TGTGCCAGCAGCCAACCTAGCGGAAGCTCCTACGAGCAGTACTTC. Residues: CASSQPSGSSYEQYF.

This rearrangement joins TRBV19 to TRBJ1-1; perhaps TRBD1 as D (5 bases). This CDR3 comprises 15 residues. The V gene lost 3 bases and the J gene lost 6 bases, with 17 bases spanning the gap. Germline CDR1 LNHDA, CDR2 SQIVND (reference sequence). CDR3 DNA: TGTGCCAGTAGTATGACAGAAATTTTGAGCGCTGAAGCTTTCTTT. Translation: CASSMTEILSAEAFF.

The rearrangement uses TRBV18 and TRBJ1-4, with 12 positions matching TRBD1. CDR3 size: 17 residues. The germline V gene encodes CDR1 KGHSH and CDR2 LQKENI. Trimming at V came to 3 bases and at J to 2 bases, leaving 4 bases not matched to a gene. The CDR3 DNA sequence: TGTGCCAGCTCACCCCGGGACAGGGGGCTCACTAATGAAAAACTGTTTTTT. Its translation is CASSPRDRGLTNEKLFF.

The V call is TRBV19, the J call TRBJ2-2; no reliable D call. This CDR3 has 14 amino acids. With 3 bases removed from V and 2 bases from J, the gap between germline ends came to 7 bases. The germline V gene encodes CDR1 LNHDA and CDR2 SQIVND (reference sequence). This CDR3 is CASSMSHNTGELFF. The DNA of the CDR3 is TGTGCCAGTAGTATGAGCCATAACACCGGGGAGCTGTTTTTT.

CDR3 loop: CASSISASSYNSPLHF. CDR3 in DNA: TGTGCCAGTAGTATTTCGGCTAGCTCCTATAATTCACCCCTCCACTTT. The chain carries TRBV19 and TRBJ1-6; no clear D. Germline V CDR1 and CDR2: LNHDA, SQIVND (reference sequence). V gave up 3 bases and J gave up 0 bases, with 9 bases separating them. The CDR3 runs 16 residues.

The CDR3 nucleotides are TGTGCCAGCAGTGCCCAGATGACTGAAGCTTTCTTT. It encodes CASSAQMTEAFF. The chain employs TRBV28 and TRBJ1-1; D is unclear. The germline CDR1 and CDR2 sequences are MDHEN and SYDVKM. The CDR3 consists of 12 residues. Trimming took 5 bases from V and 5 from J, leaving 9 bases between them.

The genes are TRBV25-1 and TRBJ2-2, with 13 bases aligning to TRBD2. The CDR3 totals 17 residues. J was trimmed by 7 bases and V by 6 bases; bases with no gene match: 11. Germline-derived CDR1 and CDR2 are MGHDK and SYGVNS. The CDR3 DNA follows: TGTGCCAGCAGGGAAAATCAGGGACTAGCGGGACTCGGGGAGCTGTTTTTT. This gives the protein CASRENQGLAGLGELFF.